The clone carrying this T cell receptor (beta chain) was counted only a few times. The antigen is unknown. The J segment lost 1 base and the V segment lost 3 bases, leaving 4 bases of the junction unmatched. Germline V gene data show CDR1 as KGHSH and CDR2 as LQKENI. This CDR3 region has 16 residues. The PCR contained 60 Vbeta and 13 Jbeta primers. The data were produced by immunoSEQ multiplex PCR, yet TCRdb's version contains in-frame clones alone and is incomplete. The data hold some 120,000 clones, with around 8.5% observed a single time. The record originates from a study of cytomegalovirus exposure and HLA in healthy donors. Whole-study results and caveats: In presence/absence analyses, roughly uniform sequencing depth across donors was assumed. The Asian-associated ancestry cluster reportedly had fewer N-insertions than the approximately 700-donor mean in a later analysis.

Sequencing was performed on PBMCs. The V and J genes are TRBV18 and TRBJ2-2, with 8 bases matching TRBD2. This receptor was identified in a man aged 40-49 years in good health and CMV-seronegative. The CDR3 DNA follows: TGTGCCAGCTCACCCCGACTAGCGATGAACACCGGGGAGCTGTTTTTT. This translates into CASSPRLAMNTGELFF.